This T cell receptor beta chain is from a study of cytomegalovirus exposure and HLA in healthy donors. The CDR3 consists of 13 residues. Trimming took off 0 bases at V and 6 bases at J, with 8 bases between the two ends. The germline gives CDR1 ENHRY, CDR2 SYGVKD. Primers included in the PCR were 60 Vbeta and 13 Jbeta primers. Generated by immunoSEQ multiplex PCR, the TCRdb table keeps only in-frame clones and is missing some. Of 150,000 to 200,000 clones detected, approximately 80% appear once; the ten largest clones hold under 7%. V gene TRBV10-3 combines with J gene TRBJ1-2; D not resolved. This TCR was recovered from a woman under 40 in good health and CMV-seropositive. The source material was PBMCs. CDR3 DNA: TGTGCCATCAGTGAGTCGGGCAGCCATGGCTACACCTTC. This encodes CAISESGSHGYTF.